One sample yielded the 30 T cell receptor beta chains listed below, sequenced in a study of T cell responses to AZD1222 COVID-19 vaccine. The repertoire was sequenced with immunoSEQ multiplex PCR; TCRdb's copy has only in-frame clones and lacks some. Of 180,000 or so clones listed, about 90% are singletons. The sequencing here drew on peripheral blood, taken 28 days after the second AZD1222 dose. These receptors came from an adult who received the AZD1222 COVID-19 vaccine.

The genes are TRBV5-6 and TRBJ1-5; D is perhaps TRBD1 (5 bases). Germline CDR1 is SGHDT and CDR2 is YYEEEE. The CDR3 loop spans 14 amino acids. With 3 bases removed from V and 2 bases from J, the gap between germline ends came to 9 bases. Written as DNA, the CDR3 is TGTGCCAGCAGCTGGGGGAGGGGCAATCAGCCCCAGCATTTT. It codes for CASSWGRGNQPQHF. The full variable domain, in which reference TRBV5-6 and TRBJ1-5 provide the parts outside the CDR3, is DAGVTQSPTHLIKTRGQQVTLRCSPKSGHDTVSWYQQALGQGPQFIFQYYEEEERQRGNFPDRFSGHQFPNYSSELNVNALLLGDSALYLCASSWGRGNQPQHFGDGTRLSIL.

J is TRBJ1-2 and V is TRBV5-1, with D possibly TRBD1 on 5 matching bases. The V gene lost 2 bases and the J gene lost 4 bases, with 9 bases spanning the gap. The length of the CDR3 is 13 residues. Germline CDR1 is SGHRS and CDR2 is YFSETQ. CDR3 DNA: TGCGCCAGCAGCTTCGAGGGGAGCTATGGCTACACCTTC. This gives the protein CASSFEGSYGYTF.

This rearrangement joins TRBV9 to TRBJ1-1, with D tentatively TRBD1 (5 bases). Per the germline V gene, CDR1 is SGDLS and CDR2 is YYNGEE. The CDR3 runs 14 residues. Trimming removed 4 bases from V and 7 bases from J, with 17 bases in between. The CDR3 DNA follows: TGTGCCAGCAGCCCCCGCAGGGACCCCATTGAAGCTTTCTTT. It encodes CASSPRRDPIEAFF. The complete variable domain, with remaining parts taken from reference TRBV9 and TRBJ1-1, reads DSGVTQTPKHLITATGQRVTLRCSPRSGDLSVYWYQQSLDQGLQFLIQYYNGEERAKGNILERFSAQQFPDLHSELNLSSLELGDSALYFCASSPRRDPIEAFFGQGTRLTVV.

The CDR3 sequence is CASSLVAAGVNTEAFF. The CDR3 region has the DNA TGTGCCAGCAGCTTAGTGGCGGCAGGGGTGAACACTGAAGCTTTCTTT. The chain recombines TRBV7-2 with TRBJ1-1, with TRBD1 as a possible D gene (6 bases). The CDR3 is 16 amino acids. The germline V gene encodes CDR1 SGHTA and CDR2 FQGNSA. Trimming removed 1 base at V and 0 bases at J, with 12 bases between. The entire variable domain, with the rest obtained from reference TRBV7-2 and TRBJ1-1, is as follows: GAGVSQSPSNKVTEKGKDVELRCDPISGHTALYWYRQSLGQGLEFLIYFQGNSAPDKSGLPSDRFSAERTGGSVSTLTIQRTQQEDSAVYLCASSLVAAGVNTEAFFGQGTRLTVV.

The J gene is TRBJ1-1, the V gene TRBV12-3 or TRBV12-4, with D maybe TRBD1 (5 bases). Trimming took 7 bases from V and 6 from J, leaving 15 bases between them. The CDR3 loop spans 13 amino acids. The CDR3 sequence is CASTSFRGAEAFF. Here the CDR3 DNA reads TGTGCCAGCACCTCCTTCCGGGGGGCTGAAGCTTTCTTT.

The chain uses TRBV21-1 and TRBJ2-2. TRBV21-1 is labeled a pseudogene. This CDR3 is built from 16 residues. The CDR3 DNA is TGTGCCAGCAGCAAAACTCTTGGGGGGAACACCGGGGAGCTGTTTTTT. This encodes CASSKTLGGNTGELFF.

CDR3 DNA sequence: TGTGCCAGCAGCGTGGGACAGAAAGAAGGTTACGAGCAGTACTTC. Protein: CASSVGQKEGYEQYF. The V gene is TRBV11-1, the J gene TRBJ2-7; 7 bases are shared with TRBD1. This CDR3 has 15 residues. Trimming cost V 5 bases and J 4 bases; bases outside gene matches: 11. Germline V lookup: CDR1 SGHAT, CDR2 FQDESV (reference sequence). Supplemented by reference TRBV11-1 and TRBJ2-7, the full variable domain reads EAEVAQSPRYKITEKSQAVAFWCDPISGHATLYWYRQILGQGPELLVQFQDESVVDDSQLPKDRFSAERLKGVDSTLKIQPAELGDSAMYLCASSVGQKEGYEQYFGPGTRLTVT.

This chain uses TRBV7-2 with TRBJ1-1; possibly TRBD1 for D (5 bases). The ends were cut back, 3 bases at V and 0 bases at J, with 17 bases in the middle. Germline CDR1 SGHTA, CDR2 FQGNSA. The CDR3 extends over 17 amino acids. The chain's CDR3 is CASSFPPRGHMNTEAFF. The CDR3, as DNA: TGTGCCAGCAGCTTCCCCCCACGCGGACACATGAACACTGAAGCTTTCTTT.

This chain connects TRBV7-2 to TRBJ1-4, with a possible D match to TRBD1 (5 bases). The CDR3 consists of 15 residues. Looked up from germline, CDR1 is SGHTA and CDR2 is FQGNSA. Trimming shortened V by 3 bases and J by 4 bases, and 12 bases separated the two germline ends. The CDR3 DNA reads TGTGCCAGCAGCTTTATGGGACTGATTAATGAAAAACTGTTTTTT. Translated: CASSFMGLINEKLFF.

This CDR3 reads CASSLGPVSNTEAFF. CDR3 bases: TGTGCCAGCAGCTTAGGTCCAGTTTCGAACACTGAAGCTTTCTTT. This chain connects TRBV7-9 to TRBJ1-1; D uncertain. Germline V gene sequence: CDR1 SEHNR, CDR2 FQNEAQ (reference sequence). The CDR3 runs 15 residues. V was pared by 1 base and J by 1 base, with 10 bases between.

The chain has TRBV14 and TRBJ1-3; unclear D gene. V was pared by 1 base and J by 0 bases, with 7 bases between. Germline V gives CDR1 SGHDN, CDR2 FVKESK. This CDR3 has 15 residues. The CDR3 here is CASSQVRSSGNTIYF. DNA for the CDR3: TGTGCCAGCAGCCAAGTCCGGAGCTCTGGAAACACCATATATTTT.

The V call is TRBV2, the J call TRBJ1-5, with a tentative D call TRBD1 (6 bases). Trimming removed 6 bases at V and 0 bases at J, with 21 bases between. The germline V gene encodes CDR1 SNHLY and CDR2 FYNNEI. The CDR3 is made up of 18 amino acids. The CDR3 DNA reads as TGTGCCAGCAGCGCGGGGCGGGGGGCATTCGGTAGCAATCAGCCCCAGCATTTT. Its protein is CASSAGRGAFGSNQPQHF.

The gene calls are TRBV28 and TRBJ1-6, with TRBD1 matching 10 bases. The V gene's germline CDR1 is MDHEN and CDR2 SYDVKM. V dropped 5 bases and J dropped 3; count of bases not matched to a gene: 7. The CDR3 length is 17 residues. The CDR3 region has the DNA TGTGCCAGCAGTCCAGGGACAGGGGACTTCTATAATTCACCCCTCCACTTT. The encoded protein is CASSPGTGDFYNSPLHF.

The chain combines TRBV30 with TRBJ1-5, with 8 bases identical to TRBD1. Germline loops: CDR1 GTSNPN, CDR2 SVGIG (reference sequence). The trim removed 2 bases at V and 4 bases at J, leaving 7 bases unmatched. The CDR3 is made up of 15 amino acids. The CDR3 DNA reads as TGTGCCTGGAGTCCGGGACAGGTTGGTAATCAGCCCCAGCATTTT. Protein sequence: CAWSPGQVGNQPQHF.

In nucleotides, the CDR3 is TGTGCCAGCAGTTACTCCGGGACAGGATATAATGAGCAGTTCTTC. Its translation: CASSYSGTGYNEQFF. The genes are TRBV6-5 and TRBJ2-1; TRBD1 agrees at 8 bases. The ends lost 0 bases at V and 7 bases at J; junction bases unmatched: 5. CDR1 and CDR2 (germline): MNHEY, SVGAGI. The CDR3 loop spans 15 amino acids.

The chain links TRBV6-2 or TRBV6-3 to TRBJ1-1, with 8 positions matching TRBD1. The length of the CDR3 is 15 residues. Germline CDR1 MNHEY, CDR2 SVGEGT. The trim removed 6 bases at V and 11 bases at J, leaving 17 bases unmatched. This CDR3 is CASRPDPGQGRRAFF. The CDR3 nucleotides are TGTGCCAGCAGGCCTGACCCAGGACAGGGCCGGCGGGCTTTCTTT.

The chain employs TRBV6-2 or TRBV6-3 and TRBJ2-3; TRBD1 is a possible D gene (6 bases). The CDR3 is 13 residues long. From germline, CDR1 is MNHEY and CDR2 SVGEGT. V shed 6 bases and J shed 3 bases, with 10 bases lying between them. CDR3 in amino acids: CASSRQETDTQYF. DNA for the CDR3: TGTGCCAGCAGCCGACAGGAGACAGATACGCAGTATTTT.

This clone is a singleton in its sample. The chain carries TRBV5-1 and TRBJ1-6; D uncertain. This CDR3 has 15 residues. Trimming removed 5 bases from V and 6 bases from J, with 15 bases in between. Germline V gives CDR1 SGHRS, CDR2 YFSETQ. Here the CDR3 reads CASRLEVLGNSPLHF. CDR3 in DNA: TGCGCCAGCAGACTCGAGGTGCTCGGTAATTCACCCCTCCACTTT.

This chain uses TRBV19 with TRBJ2-7, with 13 nucleotides matching TRBD2. The germline V gene encodes CDR1 LNHDA and CDR2 SQIVND (reference sequence). The junction had 8 bases not matched to a gene; V was cut back by 1 base and J by 8 bases. The CDR3 is 16 residues long. CDR3 coding DNA: TGTGCCAGTAGTATAGGAGGGACTAGCGGGACCATTCAGCAGTACTTC. It is translated as CASSIGGTSGTIQQYF. Using reference TRBV19 and TRBJ2-7 for the parts outside the CDR3, the full variable domain is DGGITQSPKYLFRKEGQNVTLSCEQNLNHDAMYWYRQDPGQGLRLIYYSQIVNDFQKGDIAEGYSVSREKKESFPLTVTSAQKNPTAFYLCASSIGGTSGTIQQYFGPGTRLTVT.

This chain joins TRBV6-2 or TRBV6-3 and TRBJ1-1; tentative D call: TRBD1 (5 bases). V gave up 0 bases and J gave up 0 bases, with 17 bases separating them. Germline V gene sequence: CDR1 MNHEY, CDR2 SVGEGT. The CDR3 has 18 residues. This CDR3 is CASSYSRQRLRVNTEAFF. In DNA, the CDR3 is TGTGCCAGCAGTTACTCTAGACAGAGATTACGGGTGAACACTGAAGCTTTCTTT.

The rearrangement joins TRBV5-1 to TRBJ1-2, with D uncertain. CDR1 and CDR2 from the germline V gene are SGHRS and YFSETQ. CDR3 length: 14 residues. V was cut by 0 bases and J by 0 bases, with 6 bases left in between. CDR3 protein: CASSLATPNYGYTF. DNA for the CDR3: TGCGCCAGCAGCTTGGCCACTCCTAACTATGGCTACACCTTC. Complete variable domain (other parts from reference TRBV5-1 and TRBJ1-2): KAGVTQTPRYLIKTRGQQVTLSCSPISGHRSVSWYQQTPGQGLQFLFEYFSETQRNKGNFPGRFSGRQFSNSRSEMNVSTLELGDSALYLCASSLATPNYGYTFGSGTRLTVV.

The V and J genes are TRBV7-8 and TRBJ1-6; 7 bases match TRBD1. This CDR3 is built from 13 residues. CDR1 SGHVS and CDR2 FQNEAQ come from the germline V gene. The ends lost 8 bases at V and 8 bases at J; junction bases unmatched: 6. The CDR3 region has the DNA TGTGCCAGCTCACAGGGGAACGATTCACCCCTCCACTTT. Translation gives CASSQGNDSPLHF.

The CDR3 spells CASSQDPSSGFHGYTF. The CDR3 DNA reads TGCGCCAGCAGCCAAGATCCATCTTCGGGGTTTCATGGCTACACCTTC. V usage is TRBV4-1 and J usage is TRBJ1-2; D gene ambiguous. This CDR3 has 16 residues. Germline assignment: CDR1 MGHRA and CDR2 YSYEKL. Trimming removed 0 bases at V and 6 bases at J, with 17 bases between.

The chain is built from TRBV28 and TRBJ1-1; D is undetermined. The V gene's germline CDR1 is MDHEN and CDR2 SYDVKM. Trimming removed 7 bases at V and 4 bases at J, with 13 bases between. The CDR3 extends over 13 amino acids. CDR3 sequence (DNA): TGTGCCAGCAACCGAAGGGTATCCACTGAAGCTTTCTTT. Residues: CASNRRVSTEAFF. The complete variable domain, with remaining parts taken from reference TRBV28 and TRBJ1-1, reads DVKVTQSSRYLVKRTGEKVFLECVQDMDHENMFWYRQDPGLGLRLIYFSYDVKMKEKGDIPEGYSVSREKKERFSLILESASTNQTSMYLCASNRRVSTEAFFGQGTRLTVV.

This clone was counted a single time. The chain carries TRBV6-2 or TRBV6-3 and TRBJ2-2; no clear D gene. Trimming pared 0 bases from V and 0 bases from J, leaving 11 bases between. The CDR3 sequence is 17 residues long. CDR1 is MNHEY, CDR2 SVGEGT, per germline. The CDR3 reads CASSYSGIRANTGELFF. The CDR3, as DNA: TGTGCCAGCAGTTACTCCGGCATTCGGGCGAACACCGGGGAGCTGTTTTTT.

The chain couples TRBV7-8 to TRBJ1-1; D might be TRBD1 (6 bases). CDR3 length equals 15 residues. Trimming pared 1 base from V and 3 bases from J, leaving 12 bases between. Germline CDR1 and CDR2: SGHVS and FQNEAQ. CDR3 residues: CASSLVGGQDTEAFF. The DNA of the CDR3 is TGTGCCAGCAGCTTAGTTGGGGGGCAGGACACTGAAGCTTTCTTT.

This chain joins TRBV7-6 and TRBJ2-1; 7 positions agree with TRBD2. The CDR3 loop spans 16 amino acids. With V trimmed by 5 bases and J by 3 bases, 10 bases remained unmatched. The germline CDR1 and CDR2 sequences are SGHVS and FNYEAQ. CDR3 amino acids: CASSLAEGGSYNEQFF. The DNA of the CDR3 is TGTGCCAGCAGCCTCGCGGAGGGCGGGAGCTACAATGAGCAGTTCTTC.

The chain is built from TRBV24-1 and TRBJ2-2, with 11 bases aligning to TRBD2. This CDR3 comprises 17 residues. Trimming took 6 bases from V and 5 from J; bases not matched to a gene: 10. Germline lookup yields CDR1 KGHDR and CDR2 SFDVKD. This chain's CDR3 is CATSPGASGRRTGELFF. CDR3 nucleotide sequence: TGTGCCACCAGTCCCGGGGCTAGCGGGAGGAGAACCGGGGAGCTGTTTTTT.

The CDR3 is CATAPPLTSGRIHEQFF. CDR3 nucleotide sequence: TGTGCCACCGCACCCCCTTTAACTAGCGGGAGGATCCATGAGCAGTTCTTC. The V gene is TRBV2, the J gene TRBJ2-1; 12 bases are a match to TRBD2. The CDR3 sequence is 17 residues long. With 10 bases clipped from V and 8 bases from J, the junction kept 18 bases outside the gene matches. Germline lookup yields CDR1 SNHLY and CDR2 FYNNEI. Full variable domain (outside the CDR3, taken from reference TRBV2 and TRBJ2-1): EPEVTQTPSHQVTQMGQEVILRCVPISNHLYFYWYRQILGQKVEFLVSFYNNEISEKSEIFDDQFSVERPDGSNFTLKIRSTKLEDSAMYFCATAPPLTSGRIHEQFFGPGTRLTVL.

The chain has TRBV12-3 or TRBV12-4 and TRBJ2-2; D uncertain. Trimming cost V 6 bases and J 8 bases, with 10 bases left between them. This CDR3 is built from 12 residues. CDR3 residues: CASSLLSGELFF. In DNA form, the CDR3 reads TGTGCCAGCAGCTTATTGTCAGGGGAGCTGTTTTTT.